This entry lists 19 T cell receptor beta chains sequenced from one sample in a study of T cells of healthy individuals. A single record per CDR3 protein comes from TCRdb applying MiXCR to the 5' RACE reads. This sample has 50,000 to 55,000 distinct CDR3 sequences, with over 12% found just once. Receptors originate from a human donor in good health.

This clonotype has at least ten counts. CDR3 nucleotides: TGTGCCAGCCGAATGGGGACAGGGAACACCGGGGAGCTGTTTTTT. This translates into CASRMGTGNTGELFF. This chain links TRBV28 with TRBJ2-2, with 8 nucleotides matching TRBD1. The CDR3 runs 15 residues. Per the germline V gene, CDR1 is MDHEN and CDR2 is SYDVKM. J lost 1 base, V lost 8 bases, and 6 bases had no gene match.

The genes are TRBV11-2 and TRBJ2-5; 15 bases map to TRBD2. This CDR3 is 16 amino acids long. Looked up from germline, CDR1 is SGHAT and CDR2 is FQNNGV. J gave up 5 bases and V 5 bases, and 6 bases lay outside the gene matches. For the CDR3, the DNA is TGTGCCAGCAGCCCCCAAGGACTAGCGGGGGGGGAGACCCAGTACTTC. Translating gives CASSPQGLAGGETQYF.

This clonotype came up many times. Mismatch with germline at one junction end may stem from a read error. The chain is built from TRBV7-6 and TRBJ2-1; D ambiguous. Germline loops: CDR1 SGHVS, CDR2 FNYEAQ. The CDR3 has 15 amino acids. Here the CDR3 DNA reads TGTGCCAGCAGACCTAGTAACCCCTCCGACAATGAGCAGTTCTTC. This translates into CASRPSNPSDNEQFF.

This clonotype has just a few counts. The chain carries TRBV20-1 and TRBJ2-5; D is uncertain. Germline values: CDR1 DFQATT, CDR2 SNEGSKA (reference sequence). The CDR3 sequence is 12 residues long. V lost 3 bases to trimming and J lost 2 bases, with 7 bases between them. The chain's CDR3 is CSASWRQETQYF. In DNA form, the CDR3 reads TGCAGTGCTAGCTGGCGGCAAGAGACCCAGTACTTC.

The chain links TRBV10-3 to TRBJ2-7; a weak D match, TRBD2 (5 bases). The CDR3 is made up of 18 amino acids. The germline gives CDR1 ENHRY, CDR2 SYGVKD. Between the trimmed V and J ends, which lost 0 bases and 5 bases, there was a span of 23 bases. The CDR3: CAISESKNSGGPFDEQYF. The CDR3 DNA follows: TGTGCCATCAGTGAGTCGAAAAACTCAGGAGGCCCCTTTGACGAGCAGTACTTC.

The genes are TRBV4-3 and TRBJ2-3; perhaps D is TRBD1 or TRBD2 (5 bases each). The CDR3 is made up of 16 amino acids. V was shortened by 1 base and J by 3 bases, with 14 bases between the two germline ends. The germline gives CDR1 LGHNA, CDR2 YSLEER. The CDR3 DNA sequence: TGCGCCAGCAGCCAAGTCTTTGGGGGAATTACAGATACGCAGTATTTT. Its translation: CASSQVFGGITDTQYF.

The chain employs TRBV6-6 and TRBJ2-7; 10 bases match TRBD2. The V gene's germline CDR1 is MNHNY and CDR2 SVGAGI (reference sequence). The CDR3 runs to 17 residues. J was trimmed by 7 bases and V by 0 bases; bases with no gene match: 12. Here the CDR3 reads CASSYSFPSGGGFEQYF. In DNA, the CDR3 is TGTGCCAGCAGTTACTCGTTCCCGAGCGGGGGGGGTTTTGAGCAGTACTTC.

This clonotype was detected many times. The rearrangement uses TRBV28 and TRBJ1-2, with D unclear. Germline assignment: CDR1 MDHEN and CDR2 SYDVKM. The CDR3 has 14 residues. Trimming removed 4 bases at V and 4 bases at J, with 13 bases between. CDR3 bases: TGTGCCAGCAGTTCACAGTGGGCGCTCTATGGCTACACCTTC. This encodes CASSSQWALYGYTF.

This clonotype was counted a few times. V and J are TRBV27 and TRBJ2-7; D is possibly TRBD1 (6 bases). Germline assignment: CDR1 MNHEY and CDR2 SMNVEV (reference sequence). CDR3 length: 13 amino acids. The ends were cut back, 5 bases at V and 1 base at J, with 9 bases in the middle. The CDR3 nucleotides are TGTGCCAGCAGTCTGCAGGGGTCCTACGAGCAGTACTTC. This codes for CASSLQGSYEQYF.

The sample holds many counts of this clonotype. The chain uses TRBV29-1 and TRBJ2-7; 10 bases align to TRBD2. The CDR3 is 15 residues long. CDR1 is SQVTM and CDR2 is ANQGSEA in the germline V gene. V lost 2 bases to trimming and J lost 2 bases; unmatched junction nucleotides: 6. This chain's CDR3 is CSVETASGSTYEQYF. CDR3 nucleotides: TGCAGCGTTGAAACGGCTAGCGGGAGCACCTACGAGCAGTACTTC.

This clonotype has only a few counts. This chain joins TRBV7-2 and TRBJ2-7, with D perhaps being TRBD1 or TRBD2 (5 bases each). Trimming shortened V by 2 bases and J by 4 bases, and 15 bases separated the two germline ends. The CDR3 covers 15 residues. The germline gives CDR1 SGHTA, CDR2 FQGNSA. The CDR3 sequence is CASSLPGRQGYEQYF. In DNA, the CDR3 is TGTGCCAGCAGCTTACCGGGACGCCAAGGATACGAGCAGTACTTC.

The sample holds many counts of this clonotype. The rearrangement joins TRBV12-3 or TRBV12-4 to TRBJ2-2; D not certain. The CDR3 is made up of 12 amino acids. The V end was cut by 6 bases, the J end by 3 bases, with 5 bases between. CDR3 in amino acids: CASSPYTGELFF. CDR3 bases: TGTGCCAGCAGCCCATACACCGGGGAGCTGTTTTTT.

The chain uses TRBV6-2 or TRBV6-3 and TRBJ2-1, with a weak D call TRBD1 (5 bases). Trimming took off 5 bases at V and 4 bases at J, with 18 bases between the two ends. The CDR3 runs to 16 residues. Germline CDR1 reads MNHEY; CDR2 reads SVGEGT. DNA for the CDR3: TGTGCCAGCAGTCCACCAGGGTCCTCACAGTACAATGAGCAGTTCTTC. Translating it yields CASSPPGSSQYNEQFF.

This clonotype has ten or more counts. V gene TRBV20-1 combines with J gene TRBJ2-5, with 11 bases lining up with TRBD1. The CDR3 runs to 14 residues. Germline V gene lookup returns CDR1 DFQATT and CDR2 SNEGSKA (reference sequence). Trimming removed 5 bases from V and 5 bases from J; junction bases left unmatched: 7. The CDR3 sequence is CSALGQGAAETQYF. The CDR3 DNA is TGCAGTGCTCTAGGACAGGGGGCTGCCGAGACCCAGTACTTC.

This chain connects TRBV20-1 to TRBJ2-7; 10 bases map to TRBD2. The CDR3 runs 15 residues. Germline V gene sequence: CDR1 DFQATT, CDR2 SNEGSKA (reference sequence). J lost 2 bases, V lost 3 bases, and 7 bases had no gene match. The CDR3 DNA reads TGCAGTGCTAGTACCGGGACTAGCGTAACCTACGAGCAGTACTTC. Translation: CSASTGTSVTYEQYF.

This clonotype showed up just once. The chain links TRBV4-3 to TRBJ1-4; no clear D gene. V was clipped by 1 base and J by 0 bases, with 18 bases between them. The CDR3 loop spans 19 amino acids. Germline V gives CDR1 LGHNA, CDR2 YSLEER. CDR3 region: CASSQGASAIGATNEKLFF. CDR3 nucleotides: TGCGCCAGCAGCCAAGGGGCCTCAGCGATTGGCGCAACTAATGAAAAACTGTTTTTT.

This clonotype was seen only a few times. In nucleotides, the CDR3 is TGTGCCAGCAGCCTAGTCCTAGCGGGAGTGTCAGATACGCAGTATTTT. This translates into CASSLVLAGVSDTQYF. This chain connects TRBV11-2 to TRBJ2-3, with TRBD2 matching over 10 bases. Unmatched junction bases numbered 9, after V lost 5 bases and J lost 4 bases. The germline CDR1 and CDR2 sequences are SGHAT and FQNNGV. This CDR3 has 16 amino acids. Complete variable domain (other parts from reference TRBV11-2 and TRBJ2-3): EAGVAQSPRYKIIEKRQSVAFWCNPISGHATLYWYQQILGQGPKLLIQFQNNGVVDDSQLPKDRFSAERLKGVDSTLKIQPAKLEDSAVYLCASSLVLAGVSDTQYFGPGTRLTVL.

This clonotype was counted between two and nine times. The chain recombines TRBV20-1 with TRBJ2-1; 13 bases are shared with TRBD2. From germline, CDR1 is DFQATT and CDR2 SNEGSKA (reference sequence). V shed 6 bases and J 9 bases; nucleotides not matched to a gene: 11. The CDR3 extends over 15 amino acids. CDR3 coding DNA: TGCAGTGCGTACGGACTAGCGGGAGCCGATGGTGAGCAGTTCTTC. Translated: CSAYGLAGADGEQFF.

This clonotype has only a few counts. The chain carries TRBV20-1 and TRBJ1-2; TRBD1 might be the D (5 bases). V was pared by 6 bases and J by 2 bases, with 13 bases between. The CDR3 length is 13 residues. CDR1 is DFQATT and CDR2 is SNEGSKA in the germline V gene (reference sequence). DNA of the CDR3: TGCAGTGCGCTCAAACAGGAGAACTATGGCTACACCTTC. Its translation: CSALKQENYGYTF.